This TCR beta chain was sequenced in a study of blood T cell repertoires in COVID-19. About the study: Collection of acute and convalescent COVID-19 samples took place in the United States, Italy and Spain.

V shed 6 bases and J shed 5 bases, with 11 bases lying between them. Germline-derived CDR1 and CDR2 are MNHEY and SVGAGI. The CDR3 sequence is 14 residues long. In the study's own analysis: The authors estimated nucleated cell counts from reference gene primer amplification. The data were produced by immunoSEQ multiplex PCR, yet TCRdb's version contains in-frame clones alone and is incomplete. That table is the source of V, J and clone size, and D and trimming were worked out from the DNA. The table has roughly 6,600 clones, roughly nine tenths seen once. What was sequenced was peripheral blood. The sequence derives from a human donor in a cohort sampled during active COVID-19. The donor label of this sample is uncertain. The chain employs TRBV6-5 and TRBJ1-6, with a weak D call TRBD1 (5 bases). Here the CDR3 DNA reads TGTGCCAGCAGCCCGACAGAGAATAATTCACCCCTCCACTTT. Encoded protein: CASSPTENNSPLHF.